This TCR beta chain came from a study of blood T cells in healthy people across ages. Overall study context: Template switching caught about one barcoded beta molecule for each two T cells.

V dropped 4 bases and J dropped 6 bases, with 14 bases sitting between them. This CDR3 comprises 14 residues. CDR1 and CDR2 (germline): SGHRS, YFSETQ. Extraction yielded at least 5 micrograms of total RNA per sample. The authors ran a second PCR of 7 to 11 cycles using a sample-barcoded 5' primer and a J-beta primer mix. Each TCR beta cDNA got a 12-nucleotide random molecular identifier. Paired-end reads containing CDR3 totaled no fewer than 2.5 million for each sample. TCRdb passed the 5' RACE reads through MiXCR, listing each CDR3 protein once. Found here are about 1.6 million distinct CDR3 sequences, roughly 32% of them singletons; the top ten hold approximately 11%.

V usage is TRBV5-1 and J usage is TRBJ1-5, with D perhaps TRBD1 (6 bases). Sequenced material: blood. The source of this sequence is a woman aged 25-40 years in good health. Here the CDR3 DNA reads TGCGCCAGCAGCCACAGAGAAGGGGGTCAGCCCCAGCATTTT. It encodes CASSHREGGQPQHF.